These 32 T cell receptor beta chains were sequenced from one sample in a study of cytomegalovirus exposure and HLA in healthy donors. TCRdb's table, derived via immunoSEQ multiplex PCR, lists solely in-frame clones and lacks some. The sample includes approximately 230,000 clones, roughly 87% of them seen just once. The specimen sequenced was PBMCs. Receptors were obtained from a man younger than 30 in good health and CMV-seropositive.

The chain combines TRBV2 with TRBJ2-2, with 9 bases aligning to TRBD2. The CDR3 extends over 15 amino acids. V shed 4 bases, J shed 5 bases, and the junction held 5 bases outside the gene matches. The V gene's germline CDR1 is SNHLY and CDR2 FYNNEI. Here the CDR3 reads CASSAASGKTGELFF. The CDR3 DNA sequence: TGTGCCAGCAGTGCGGCTAGCGGGAAAACCGGGGAGCTGTTTTTT.

This chain links TRBV5-6 with TRBJ1-3; D is unclear. Trimming shortened V by 0 bases and J by 7 bases, and 5 bases separated the two germline ends. The CDR3 is 12 residues long. Looked up from germline, CDR1 is SGHDT and CDR2 is YYEEEE. In DNA, the CDR3 is TGTGCCAGCAGCTTGGGAGGCAACACCATATATTTT. Its translation is CASSLGGNTIYF.

The chain employs TRBV19 and TRBJ1-5, with 7 bases that match TRBD1. The J segment lost 2 bases and the V segment lost 3 bases, leaving 7 bases of the junction unmatched. The CDR3 contains 16 residues. From germline, CDR1 is LNHDA and CDR2 SQIVND (reference sequence). In DNA form, the CDR3 reads TGTGCCAGTAGTATCACAGGGGCCAGGGGCAATCAGCCCCAGCATTTT. Translating gives CASSITGARGNQPQHF. Combining the CDR3 with reference TRBV19 and TRBJ1-5 gives the whole variable domain DGGITQSPKYLFRKEGQNVTLSCEQNLNHDAMYWYRQDPGQGLRLIYYSQIVNDFQKGDIAEGYSVSREKKESFPLTVTSAQKNPTAFYLCASSITGARGNQPQHFGDGTRLSIL.

The V and J genes are TRBV5-1 and TRBJ2-2; 8 bases fit TRBD2. Per the germline V gene, CDR1 is SGHRS and CDR2 is YFSETQ. CDR3 length equals 16 residues. Unmatched junction bases numbered 5, after V lost 0 bases and J lost 4 bases. CDR3 nucleotide sequence: TGCGCCAGCAGCTTGGCCCGGGGGGGTGCCACCGGGGAGCTGTTTTTT. This translates into CASSLARGGATGELFF. Together with reference TRBV5-1 and TRBJ2-2, the CDR3 gives the full variable domain: KAGVTQTPRYLIKTRGQQVTLSCSPISGHRSVSWYQQTPGQGLQFLFEYFSETQRNKGNFPGRFSGRQFSNSRSEMNVSTLELGDSALYLCASSLARGGATGELFFGEGSRLTVL.

CDR3 bases: TGTGCCAGCAGCTTAAGAACCGGGACAGTCGCAAACACCATATATTTT. Translated: CASSLRTGTVANTIYF. The chain joins TRBV7-6 to TRBJ1-3; TRBD1 matches at 7 bases. V was clipped by 2 bases and J by 6 bases; unmatched bases: 10. Germline-derived CDR1 and CDR2 are SGHVS and FNYEAQ. The CDR3 spans 16 residues.

The chain recombines TRBV28 with TRBJ2-7; D not certain. The germline CDR1 and CDR2 sequences are MDHEN and SYDVKM. The CDR3 extends over 15 amino acids. V was cut by 3 bases and J by 0 bases, with 12 bases left in between. The CDR3 protein is CASSLDPRSSYEQYF. CDR3 DNA: TGTGCCAGCAGTTTGGACCCTAGAAGCTCCTACGAGCAGTACTTC.

The chain uses TRBV23-1 and TRBJ1-2; tentative D call: TRBD1 (5 bases). TRBV23-1 is filed as an ORF, its function uncertain. V was trimmed by 10 bases and J by 4 bases, leaving 25 bases between them. CDR3 size: 16 residues. The CDR3 loop is CATKGRRGGVSYGYTF. The CDR3 bases are TGCGCCACCAAGGGACGGAGGGGAGGGGTGAGCTATGGCTACACCTTC.

The chain is built from TRBV29-1 and TRBJ2-5, with unresolved D. CDR1 is SQVTM, CDR2 ANQGSEA, per germline. Trimming cost V 7 bases and J 3 bases, with 12 bases left between them. The CDR3 extends over 12 amino acids. CDR3 residues: CSAILNEETQYF. The CDR3, as DNA: TGCAGCGCCATACTAAATGAAGAGACCCAGTACTTC.

A few counts support this clone. The chain joins TRBV5-1 to TRBJ2-3, with 13 bases matching TRBD2. Trimming removed 0 bases from V and 2 bases from J; junction bases left unmatched: 9. CDR3 length: 19 amino acids. The germline V gene encodes CDR1 SGHRS and CDR2 YFSETQ. CDR3: CASSLAATSGRGYTDTQYF. In nucleotides, the CDR3 is TGCGCCAGCAGCTTGGCCGCCACTAGCGGGAGGGGCTACACAGATACGCAGTATTTT.

This chain uses TRBV7-3 with TRBJ2-1, with TRBD2 identical over 10 bases. The CDR3 sequence is 15 residues long. Trimming at V came to 5 bases and at J to 3 bases, leaving 4 bases not matched to a gene. CDR1 SGHTA and CDR2 FQGTGA come from the germline V gene. The CDR3 DNA reads as TGTGCCAGCAGCGGAGGACTAGCGGTCTACAATGAGCAGTTCTTC. Protein: CASSGGLAVYNEQFF.

The count of this clone is one. The chain joins TRBV5-6 to TRBJ2-3; TRBD2 matches 16 bases. The V gene end was trimmed by 3 bases and the J gene end by 10 bases; junction bases not matched to a gene: 2. The CDR3 runs to 14 residues. Germline V gives CDR1 SGHDT, CDR2 YYEEEE. The CDR3 loop is CASSSGTSGGAQYF. CDR3 sequence (DNA): TGTGCCAGCAGCTCCGGGACTAGCGGGGGGGCGCAGTATTTT. The entire variable domain, with the rest obtained from reference TRBV5-6 and TRBJ2-3, is as follows: DAGVTQSPTHLIKTRGQQVTLRCSPKSGHDTVSWYQQALGQGPQFIFQYYEEEERQRGNFPDRFSGHQFPNYSSELNVNALLLGDSALYLCASSSGTSGGAQYFGPGTRLTVL.

The chain recombines TRBV9 with TRBJ2-1, with TRBD2 identical over 8 bases. From germline, CDR1 is SGDLS and CDR2 YYNGEE. J lost 8 bases, V lost 1 base, and 8 bases had no gene match. This CDR3 has 15 amino acids. CDR3 loop: CASSVSGTSPHEQFF. The CDR3 nucleotides are TGTGCCAGCAGCGTATCCGGGACTAGTCCACATGAGCAGTTCTTC.

The chain uses TRBV19 and TRBJ2-5; tentative D call: TRBD1 (5 bases). This CDR3 comprises 12 residues. Germline CDR1 is LNHDA and CDR2 is SQIVND (reference sequence). With 5 bases removed from V and 5 bases from J, the gap between germline ends came to 9 bases. DNA of the CDR3: TGTGCCAGTAGTGGGGCAAGGGAGACCCAGTACTTC. It codes for CASSGARETQYF.

This clone was observed a handful of times. The V gene is TRBV21-1, the J gene TRBJ2-5; no check of the table's D call, TRBD1, against the DNA was made. TRBV21-1 has pseudogene status. CDR3 length: 16 amino acids. The CDR3 coding sequence is TGTGCCCGGCGAACTACAGGGCAGGTGGGGCAAGAGACCCAGTACTTC. This sequence encodes CARRTTGQVGQETQYF.

The chain combines TRBV6-5 with TRBJ1-4, with TRBD1 matching 7 bases. The length of the CDR3 is 13 residues. The germline V gene has CDR1 MNHEY and CDR2 SVGAGI. The ends lost 6 bases at V and 5 bases at J; junction bases unmatched: 3. CDR3 sequence: CASRRDSNEKLFF. The CDR3 DNA is TGTGCCAGCAGACGGGACAGCAATGAAAAACTGTTTTTT.

The rearrangement uses TRBV15 and TRBJ2-2; 9 nucleotides agree with TRBD2. The germline V gene encodes CDR1 LNHNV and CDR2 YYDKDF (reference sequence). The CDR3 covers 15 residues. V dropped 2 bases and J dropped 7; count of bases not matched to a gene: 5. CDR3 in DNA: TGTGCCACCAGCAGACCGGGACTAGCTAGCGGGGAGCTGTTTTTT. Translating it yields CATSRPGLASGELFF. Full variable domain (outside the CDR3, taken from reference TRBV15 and TRBJ2-2): DAMVIQNPRYQVTQFGKPVTLSCSQTLNHNVMYWYQQKSSQAPKLLFHYYDKDFNNEADTPDNFQSRRPNTSFCFLDIRSPGLGDTAMYLCATSRPGLASGELFFGEGSRLTVL.

CDR3 in amino acids: CASSSRVGTGELFF. DNA for the CDR3: TGCGCCAGCAGCTCCAGGGTGGGCACCGGGGAGCTGTTTTTT. The chain combines TRBV5-1 with TRBJ2-2, with D possibly matching TRBD1 (5 bases). Trimming took off 3 bases at V and 4 bases at J, with 10 bases between the two ends. The germline gives CDR1 SGHRS, CDR2 YFSETQ. The CDR3 is 14 amino acids. The whole variable domain, remainder taken from reference TRBV5-1 and TRBJ2-2, is KAGVTQTPRYLIKTRGQQVTLSCSPISGHRSVSWYQQTPGQGLQFLFEYFSETQRNKGNFPGRFSGRQFSNSRSEMNVSTLELGDSALYLCASSSRVGTGELFFGEGSRLTVL.

DNA for the CDR3: TGTGCCAGCAGTGAAAGGTTGGCAGGGACCCCAGATACGCAGTATTTT. As protein: CASSERLAGTPDTQYF. The J gene is TRBJ2-3, the V gene TRBV6-1; D possibly matches TRBD1 or TRBD2 (5 bases each). The germline V gene has CDR1 MNHNS and CDR2 SASEGT. V was clipped by 2 bases and J by 4 bases, with 16 bases between them. The CDR3 length is 16 residues.

The rearrangement joins TRBV11-2 to TRBJ2-7; possibly TRBD2 for D (5 bases). From germline, CDR1 is SGHAT and CDR2 FQNNGV. The CDR3 totals 15 residues. Trimming took off 1 base at V and 5 bases at J, with 15 bases between the two ends. The CDR3 bases are TGTGCCAGCAGCTTAGCTGGGATCTGGGGAGACGAGCAGTACTTC. It yields the protein CASSLAGIWGDEQYF.

This chain links TRBV28 with TRBJ1-5; tentative D call: TRBD1 (5 bases). This CDR3 is built from 13 residues. Germline V CDR1 and CDR2: MDHEN, SYDVKM. The germline V and J ends were trimmed by 7 bases and 3 bases, with 10 bases remaining between them. CDR3 sequence reads: CASMGGYNQPQHF. The DNA of the CDR3 is TGTGCCAGCATGGGGGGTTACAATCAGCCCCAGCATTTT.

CDR3 bases: TGTGCCAGCAGATCCGGGACTAGCATTGGTCACGAGCAGTACTTC. Translation: CASRSGTSIGHEQYF. The chain links TRBV5-4 to TRBJ2-7, with 9 bases aligning to TRBD2. The V gene's germline CDR1 is SGHNT and CDR2 YYREEE (reference sequence). This CDR3 region has 15 residues. V trimming: 5 bases; J trimming: 5 bases; junction bases outside the gene matches: 11.

The chain couples TRBV28 to TRBJ2-7; 7 nucleotides agree with TRBD2. J gave up 2 bases and V 6 bases, and 7 bases lay outside the gene matches. Germline V gene sequence: CDR1 MDHEN, CDR2 SYDVKM. The CDR3 is made up of 14 amino acids. The chain's CDR3 is CASRDGGFTYEQYF. The CDR3 region has the DNA TGTGCCAGCAGGGACGGGGGGTTTACCTACGAGCAGTACTTC.

The chain recombines TRBV5-1 with TRBJ1-2; no clear D gene. The CDR3 loop spans 12 amino acids. The V end was cut by 0 bases, the J end by 6 bases, with 6 bases between. The germline gives CDR1 SGHRS, CDR2 YFSETQ. CDR3 bases: TGCGCCAGCAGCTTGGCCCTAGATGGCTACACCTTC. Protein product: CASSLALDGYTF. Full variable domain (missing parts from reference TRBV5-1 and TRBJ1-2): KAGVTQTPRYLIKTRGQQVTLSCSPISGHRSVSWYQQTPGQGLQFLFEYFSETQRNKGNFPGRFSGRQFSNSRSEMNVSTLELGDSALYLCASSLALDGYTFGSGTRLTVV.

In this sample, this clone turned up a few times. The rearrangement uses TRBV15 and TRBJ1-5; perhaps TRBD1 as D (5 bases). CDR3 length: 16 amino acids. Germline lookup yields CDR1 LNHNV and CDR2 YYDKDF (reference sequence). Trimming removed 0 bases at V and 6 bases at J, with 15 bases between. The CDR3 DNA sequence: TGTGCCACCAGCAGAGATCGAGGCCAGGGAGGTCAGCCCCAGCATTTT. Its translation is CATSRDRGQGGQPQHF.

This clone was seen more than once but under ten times. This sequence joins TRBV5-1 and TRBJ1-2; weak D call: TRBD1 (6 bases). The V and J ends lost 5 bases and 7 bases respectively, with 18 bases between them. Germline V gene lookup returns CDR1 SGHRS and CDR2 YFSETQ. The CDR3 runs to 14 residues. CDR3 protein: CASSDPSGDFGYTF. The CDR3 DNA follows: TGCGCCAGCAGTGACCCATCAGGGGATTTTGGCTACACCTTC.

The chain joins TRBV9 to TRBJ2-5; 14 positions agree with TRBD2. This CDR3 is 17 amino acids long. J was trimmed by 4 bases and V by 3 bases; bases with no gene match: 8. Per the germline V gene, CDR1 is SGDLS and CDR2 is YYNGEE. The CDR3 sequence: CASSAPPGLAGGETQYF. DNA of the CDR3: TGTGCCAGCAGCGCTCCACCAGGACTAGCGGGAGGAGAGACCCAGTACTTC.

V gene TRBV6-1 combines with J gene TRBJ2-3; D may match TRBD1 or TRBD2 (5 bases each). V lost 3 bases to trimming and J lost 3 bases, with 13 bases between them. This CDR3 spans 15 amino acids. The V gene's germline CDR1 is MNHNS and CDR2 SASEGT. CDR3 sequence (DNA): TGTGCCAGCAGTGATGAGGGGTACGGAACAGATACGCAGTATTTT. Its protein is CASSDEGYGTDTQYF.

The chain employs TRBV4-1 and TRBJ1-4, with 10 nucleotides matching TRBD1. V lost 3 bases, J lost 7 bases, and 5 bases stayed unmatched. The germline gives CDR1 MGHRA, CDR2 YSYEKL. CDR3 length equals 15 residues. In nucleotides, the CDR3 is TGCGCCAGCAGCCAGTGGGACAGGGGTCGTGAAAAACTGTTTTTT. It encodes CASSQWDRGREKLFF.

The chain recombines TRBV19 with TRBJ1-1; the D gene is possibly TRBD1 (5 bases). Trimming pared 7 bases from V and 0 bases from J, leaving 12 bases between. CDR3 length: 14 amino acids. Germline CDR1 reads LNHDA; CDR2 reads SQIVND (reference sequence). The CDR3: CASIMTGLNTEAFF. Written as DNA, the CDR3 is TGTGCCAGTATTATGACGGGACTGAACACTGAAGCTTTCTTT.

This sequence joins TRBV18 and TRBJ1-4; 9 bases map to TRBD1. The V gene end was trimmed by 3 bases and the J gene end by 7 bases; junction bases not matched to a gene: 0. CDR1 and CDR2 (germline): KGHSH, LQKENI. The CDR3 runs 13 residues. DNA for the CDR3: TGTGCCAGCTCACCGGGACAGGGTGAAAAACTGTTTTTT. Its translation: CASSPGQGEKLFF.

The chain carries TRBV5-1 and TRBJ2-7, with 8 bases aligning to TRBD2. Germline CDR1 SGHRS, CDR2 YFSETQ. The J segment lost 7 bases and the V segment lost 2 bases, leaving 8 bases of the junction unmatched. The CDR3 length is 14 residues. DNA of the CDR3: TGCGCCAGCAGCTTAACGGGAGGGCCGGGAGAGCAGTACTTC. The encoded protein is CASSLTGGPGEQYF.

The chain couples TRBV6-5 to TRBJ1-3, with D possibly TRBD1 on 6 matching bases. The V gene lost 5 bases and the J gene lost 3 bases, with 11 bases spanning the gap. The CDR3 contains 14 residues. Germline V CDR1 and CDR2: MNHEY, SVGAGI. The CDR3 sequence: CASSNRDFGNTIYF. The CDR3 DNA sequence: TGTGCCAGCAGTAACAGGGACTTTGGAAACACCATATATTTT.